These 6 T cell receptor beta chains came from one sample sequenced in a study of shared clonotypes between healthy human individuals (dated by TCRdb to the early 2020s). Libraries came from the immunoSEQ multiplex PCR assay. TCRdb re-hosts the immuneACCESS table, in-frame sequences only. Its copies lack some clones; in the studies checked, an unresolved V gene accounts for under half of them, and the cause for the rest is not known. This sample holds 950,000 to 1,300,000 clones; approximately 68% were observed only once. The ten most abundant clones make up about 1.5% of the sample. The sample was memory CD4+ T cells sorted from blood. This specimen's cell subset or site label, interpreted: CD45RA-negative fraction. Receptor source: a young man in good health.

This clone appeared a few times. The rearrangement joins TRBV23-1 to TRBJ1-6, with D maybe TRBD1 (6 bases). TRBV23-1 is an ORF, with its function uncertain. The germline V and J ends were trimmed by 3 bases and 7 bases, with 19 bases remaining between them. The CDR3 runs 17 residues. The CDR3 DNA reads as TGCGCCAGCAGTCACCGGGACACACCGAAAGGGAATTCACCCCTCCACTTT. Protein sequence: CASSHRDTPKGNSPLHF.

This clone turned up a few times. This sequence joins TRBV18 and TRBJ2-7, with D tentatively TRBD1 (6 bases). CDR1 is KGHSH and CDR2 is LQKENI in the germline V gene. This CDR3 is 15 amino acids long. The V gene lost 6 bases and the J gene lost 7 bases, with 22 bases spanning the gap. The CDR3 nucleotides read TGTGCCAGCTCCCCTTCCTACGGACAGACGAGTGAGCAGTACTTC. This encodes CASSPSYGQTSEQYF. Using reference TRBV18 and TRBJ2-7 for the parts outside the CDR3, the full variable domain is NAGVMQNPRHLVRRRGQEARLRCSPMKGHSHVYWYRQLPEEGLKFMVYLQKENIIDESGMPKERFSAEFPKEGPSILRIQQVVRGDSAAYFCASSPSYGQTSEQYFGPGTRLTVT.

The V gene is TRBV5-6, the J gene TRBJ2-1, with 10 positions matching TRBD1. V lost 5 bases, J lost 3 bases, and 5 bases stayed unmatched. Germline V lookup: CDR1 SGHDT, CDR2 YYEEEE. CDR3 size: 15 residues. Here the CDR3 DNA reads TGTGCCAGCAGTTCCGGACAGGGGGGCTACAATGAGCAGTTCTTC. It specifies CASSSGQGGYNEQFF. The whole variable domain, filled in from reference TRBV5-6 and TRBJ2-1, reads DAGVTQSPTHLIKTRGQQVTLRCSPKSGHDTVSWYQQALGQGPQFIFQYYEEEERQRGNFPDRFSGHQFPNYSSELNVNALLLGDSALYLCASSSGQGGYNEQFFGPGTRLTVL.

This chain joins TRBV4-1 and TRBJ1-5; D perhaps matches TRBD1 (6 bases). With 4 bases removed from V and 7 bases from J, the gap between germline ends came to 11 bases. This CDR3 spans 13 amino acids. CDR1 MGHRA and CDR2 YSYEKL come from the germline V gene. CDR3 protein: CASSPGGGQPQHF. As DNA, the CDR3 is TGCGCCAGCAGCCCGGGGGGGGGCCAGCCCCAGCATTTT.

DNA of the CDR3: TGTGCCATCAGTGCGCGGCTAGAGGGTTACGAGCAGTACTTC. It encodes CAISARLEGYEQYF. This chain links TRBV10-3 with TRBJ2-7; perhaps TRBD2 as D (5 bases). This CDR3 is built from 14 residues. V shed 4 bases and J shed 4 bases, with 14 bases lying between them. The V gene's germline CDR1 is ENHRY and CDR2 SYGVKD.

Note on this clone: With a far larger clone one base away, a read error is the likely cause. The gene calls are TRBV10-3 and TRBJ1-1; D not certain. Germline CDR1 reads ENHRY; CDR2 reads SYGVKD. The V end was cut by 3 bases, the J end by 2 bases, with 1 base between. The CDR3 contains 11 residues. CDR3 amino acids: CAISDNTEAFF. The CDR3 bases are TGTGCCATCAGTGACAACACTGAAGCTTTCTTT.